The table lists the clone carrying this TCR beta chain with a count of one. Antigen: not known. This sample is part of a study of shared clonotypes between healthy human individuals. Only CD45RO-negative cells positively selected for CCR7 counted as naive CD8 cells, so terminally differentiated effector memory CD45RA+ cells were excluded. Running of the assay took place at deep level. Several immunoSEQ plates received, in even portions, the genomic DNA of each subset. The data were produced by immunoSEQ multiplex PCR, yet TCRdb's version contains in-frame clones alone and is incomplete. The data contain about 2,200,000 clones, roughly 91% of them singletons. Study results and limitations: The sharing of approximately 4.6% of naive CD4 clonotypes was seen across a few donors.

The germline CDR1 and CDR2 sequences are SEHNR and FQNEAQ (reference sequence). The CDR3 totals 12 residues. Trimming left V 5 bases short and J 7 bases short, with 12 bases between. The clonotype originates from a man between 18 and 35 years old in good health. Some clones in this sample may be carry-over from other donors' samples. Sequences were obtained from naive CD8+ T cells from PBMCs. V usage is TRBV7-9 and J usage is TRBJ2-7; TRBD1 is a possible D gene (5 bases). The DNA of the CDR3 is TGTGCCAGCAGCCCCCCGGACATGGAGCAGTACTTC. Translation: CASSPPDMEQYF.